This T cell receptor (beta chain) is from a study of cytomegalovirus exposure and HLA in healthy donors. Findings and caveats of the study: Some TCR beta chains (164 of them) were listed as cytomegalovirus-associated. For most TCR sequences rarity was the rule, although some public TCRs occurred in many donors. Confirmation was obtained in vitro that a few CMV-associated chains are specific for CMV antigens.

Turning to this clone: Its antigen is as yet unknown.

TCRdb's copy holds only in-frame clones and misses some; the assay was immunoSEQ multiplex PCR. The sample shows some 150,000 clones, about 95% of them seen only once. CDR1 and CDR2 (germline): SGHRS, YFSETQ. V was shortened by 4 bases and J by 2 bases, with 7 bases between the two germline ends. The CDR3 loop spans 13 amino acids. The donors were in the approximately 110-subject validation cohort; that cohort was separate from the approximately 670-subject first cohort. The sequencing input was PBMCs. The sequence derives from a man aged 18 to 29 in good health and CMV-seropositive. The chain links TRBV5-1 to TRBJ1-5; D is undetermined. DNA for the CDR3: TGCGCCAGCAGCCGACTCGGCAATCAGCCCCAGCATTTT. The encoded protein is CASSRLGNQPQHF.